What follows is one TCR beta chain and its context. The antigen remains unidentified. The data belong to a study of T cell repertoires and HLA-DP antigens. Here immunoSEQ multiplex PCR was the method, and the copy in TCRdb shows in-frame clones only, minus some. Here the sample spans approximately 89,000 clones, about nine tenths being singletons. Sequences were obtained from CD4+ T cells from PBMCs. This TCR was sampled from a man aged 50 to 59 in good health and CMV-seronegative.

The CDR3 region is CASSVVRPQIGGYEQYF. The DNA of the CDR3 is TGTGCCAGCAGCGTAGTTCGGCCCCAAATCGGGGGATACGAGCAGTACTTC. This chain links TRBV9 with TRBJ2-7; tentative D call: TRBD2 (6 bases). This CDR3 has 17 amino acids. Germline loops: CDR1 SGDLS, CDR2 YYNGEE. V lost 0 bases and J lost 4, with 20 bases in between. The full variable domain, completed using reference TRBV9 and TRBJ2-7, is DSGVTQTPKHLITATGQRVTLRCSPRSGDLSVYWYQQSLDQGLQFLIQYYNGEERAKGNILERFSAQQFPDLHSELNLSSLELGDSALYFCASSVVRPQIGGYEQYFGPGTRLTVT.